The T cell receptor (beta chain) under discussion was sequenced for a study of radiotherapy plus CTLA-4 blockade in lung cancer. At the level of the study: Disease control was seen in about 30% of patients, objective responses in around 17%.

Chemo-refractory metastatic non-small-cell lung cancer patients underwent focal radiation alongside CTLA-4 blockade with ipilimumab. The CDR3 is 16 amino acids. The V and J ends lost 0 bases and 0 bases respectively, with 10 bases between them. Germline V gene sequence: CDR1 SGHRS, CDR2 YFSETQ. Sequencing used immunoSEQ multiplex PCR; TCRdb keeps in-frame clones, though not all of them. The repertoire holds roughly 80,000 clones, with roughly 79% as singletons. Comment on this clone: Its antigen is still unknown.

Whole-study findings and limits: The best predictor of response was reported to be early blood T cell clone dynamics, with interferon-beta. Once radiotherapy plus ipilimumab had been given, TCR clones derived from tumor expanded in blood.

This clonotype was obtained from a human donor with non-small cell lung cancer who had a partial response to radiotherapy plus ipilimumab. Some clones in this sample may be carry-over from other donors' samples. The chain combines TRBV5-1 with TRBJ2-4; no definite D call. This sample comprised peripheral blood, obtained from a patient treated with radiotherapy plus ipilimumab. CDR3 amino acids: CASSLELAVAKNIQYF. In DNA form, the CDR3 reads TGCGCCAGCAGCTTGGAGTTAGCAGTAGCCAAAAACATTCAGTACTTC.